This T cell receptor beta chain was found in a study of graft-versus-host responses after intestinal transplantation. Study overall: Each recipient received anti-thymocyte globulin induction, then tacrolimus and steroids for roughly 3 years.

The V gene's germline CDR1 is LGHNA and CDR2 YNFKEQ. This CDR3 has 19 amino acids. Unmatched junction bases numbered 11, after V lost 1 base and J lost 1 base. Using immunoSEQ multiplex PCR, the repertoire was profiled, and TCRdb retains in-frame clones only, with some absent. The sample lists 43,000 or so clones; 80% to 95% were seen once. Sequencing was performed on PBMCs, taken about 800 days after a first intestinal transplant, on the day of a second. The receptor comes from a human patient who received an intestinal transplant, so some T cells may come from the graft donor. V gene TRBV4-2 combines with J gene TRBJ2-3; 10 nucleotides agree with TRBD2. Here the CDR3 DNA reads TGTGCCAGCAGCCAAGTTATTATCCTAGCGGGAGAGGGCACAGATACGCAGTATTTT. It encodes CASSQVIILAGEGTDTQYF.